Listed below are T cell receptor beta chains from one sample, sequenced in a study of blood T cell repertoires in COVID-19. Data came from immunoSEQ multiplex PCR; TCRdb stores just in-frame clones and leaves some out. The repertoire includes approximately 200,000 clones, approximately 80% of them detected once, and roughly 10% sits in the top ten. Sequences were obtained from peripheral blood. The receptors were gathered from a woman aged 80 or over with acute or convalescent COVID-19. CDR3s include the opening cysteine and the closing phenylalanine or tryptophan. D genes are given only for firm matches. Some rows have no size entry. The others give once, few or many, or a class for an expanded clone.

D	V	J	size	DNA	CDR3
TRBD2	TRBV13	TRBJ2-7	-	TGTGCCAGCAGCATACTAGCGGGGGCGTCCTACGAGCAGTACTTC	CASSILAGASYEQYF
TRBD1	TRBV19	TRBJ2-5	-	TGTGCCAGTAGTCGAGACAGGGAGGAGACCCAGTACTTC	CASSRDREETQYF
TRBD1	TRBV10-1	TRBJ1-5	-	TGCGCCAGCAGTCGCCGTTGCGTGGACAGGGACGGCAATCAGCCCCAGCATTTT	CASSRRCVDRDGNQPQHF
TRBD1	TRBV7-9	TRBJ2-2	few	TGTGCCAGCAGCTTAGGAACAGGGGGCTCGGGCACCGGGGAGCTGTTTTTT	CASSLGTGGSGTGELFF
-	TRBV10-3	TRBJ1-6	few	TGTGCCATCAGTGACCAGGGTAGTTCACCCCTCCACTTT	CAISDQGSSPLHF
TRBD1	TRBV11-3	TRBJ2-3	-	TGTGCCAGCAGCTTGGGGACAGGGACTAGCACAGATACGCAGTATTTT	CASSLGTGTSTDTQYF
TRBD1	TRBV5-6	TRBJ1-2	-	TGTGCCAGCAGGACGGACAGGTCCCACTATGGCTACACCTTC	CASRTDRSHYGYTF
TRBD2	TRBV7-8	TRBJ2-3	-	TGTGCCAGCAGCTGGAGGGCCGGGACTAGCGGGGATAGAGATACGCAGTATTTT	CASSWRAGTSGDRDTQYF
-	TRBV4-3	TRBJ1-4	-	TGCGCCAGCAGCGGCGGTCTTAATGAAAAACTGTTTTTT	CASSGGLNEKLFF
-	TRBV19	TRBJ1-2	-	TGTGCCAGTAGGGTACAGGGCCAAGGGAACTATGGCTACACCTTC	CASRVQGQGNYGYTF
-	TRBV15	TRBJ1-1	-	TGTGCCACCAGCAGAGTAGGGGGAACTGAAGCTTTCTTT	CATSRVGGTEAFF
-	TRBV10-1	TRBJ2-7	-	TGCGCCAGCAGTGACCAGGGCCGGCCCGACTACGAGCAGTACTTC	CASSDQGRPDYEQYF
-	TRBV3-1/TRBV3-2	TRBJ2-1	-	TGTGCCAGCAGCCAAAGAAGGGCTAGCCAGTTCTTC	CASSQRRASQFF
-	TRBV2	TRBJ1-5	-	TGTGCCAGCAGGGGGGGGACCTATAGCAATCAGCCCCAGCATTTT	CASRGGTYSNQPQHF
TRBD1	TRBV19	TRBJ1-5	-	TGTGCCAGTAGTGTACAGGGGGTTGACAATCAGCCCCAGCATTTT	CASSVQGVDNQPQHF
-	TRBV5-5	TRBJ1-3	once	TGTGCCAGCAGCTTGCTCCCACAGAGCTCTGGAAACACCATATATTTT	CASSLLPQSSGNTIYF
TRBD2	TRBV5-4	TRBJ2-1	-	TGTGCCAGCAGTTTTAGCGGGGGTGCCTACAATGAGCAGTTCTTC	CASSFSGGAYNEQFF
TRBD2	TRBV3-1/TRBV3-2	TRBJ2-3	-	TGTGCCAGCAGCCAACAAGCGGGAGCCCCAGATACGCAGTATTTT	CASSQQAGAPDTQYF
TRBD1	TRBV18	TRBJ1-4	-	TGTGCCAGCTCACCAGGGACAGGATATGAAAAACTGTTTTTT	CASSPGTGYEKLFF
TRBD1	TRBV6-2/TRBV6-3	TRBJ2-7	-	TGTGCCAGCAGTTCTCTGACAGGGACGGGGTACGAGCAGTACTTC	CASSSLTGTGYEQYF
TRBD2	TRBV4-2	TRBJ2-3	-	TGTGCCAGCAGCCAAGATCGGCTAGCGGGGATCACAGATACGCAGTATTTT	CASSQDRLAGITDTQYF
-	TRBV24-1	TRBJ2-7	once	TGTGCCAGCTCAGGGGACTCCTACGAGCAGTACTTC	CASSGDSYEQYF
TRBD2	TRBV28	TRBJ2-7	-	TGTGCCAGCAGTTTTGCGGGAGGGTTCTCCTACGAGCAGTACTTC	CASSFAGGFSYEQYF
-	TRBV5-1	TRBJ2-2	few	TGCGCCAGCAGCCCCTGGACACTTTCGAACACCGGGGAGCTGTTTTTT	CASSPWTLSNTGELFF
TRBD1	TRBV7-2	TRBJ1-2	few	TGTGCCAGCAGCTCGACAGGGGGCGGAGGCTATGGCTACACCTTC	CASSSTGGGGYGYTF
TRBD2	TRBV30	TRBJ2-3	-	TGTGCCTGGAGGGGAGGACTAGTTTTCCCAGATACGCAGTATTTT	CAWRGGLVFPDTQYF
-	TRBV2	TRBJ1-6	-	TGTGCCAGCAGTGGCAGGGAAGACTCACCCCTCCACTTT	CASSGREDSPLHF
-	TRBV7-6	TRBJ1-3	-	TGTGCCAGCAGCCTTTCAGGAGGCTCTGGAAACACCATATATTTT	CASSLSGGSGNTIYF